The 31 T cell receptor beta chains given below trace back to one sample, sequenced in a study of blood T cell repertoires in COVID-19. The protocol was immunoSEQ multiplex PCR, while the TCRdb copy is restricted to in-frame clones and leaves out a portion. The sample consists of 50,000 to 60,000 clones, around nine tenths of them appearing once. The sample was peripheral blood. These receptor sequences come from a man aged 60 to 69 with active COVID-19.

The chain recombines TRBV5-1 with TRBJ2-1, with D possibly being TRBD1 (6 bases). The V end lost 6 bases, the J end lost 8 bases, and 18 bases lay between the germline ends. The CDR3 spans 14 residues. Germline CDR1 and CDR2: SGHRS and YFSETQ. This CDR3 is CASTVGAVMDEQFF. CDR3 sequence (DNA): TGCGCCAGCACGGTGGGGGCCGTGATGGATGAGCAGTTCTTC.

This clone has only one observation. The gene calls are TRBV20-1 and TRBJ1-1; a weak D match, TRBD1 (6 bases). Germline CDR1 reads DFQATT; CDR2 reads SNEGSKA (reference sequence). The germline V and J ends were trimmed by 3 bases and 4 bases, with 15 bases remaining between them. CDR3 length: 14 residues. CDR3 bases: TGCAGTGCTAGTATCGCAGGGGTCGGCACTGAAGCTTTCTTT. Translating gives CSASIAGVGTEAFF.

The DNA of the CDR3 is TGTGCCAGCAGCTTAGAGACTTCGGAGCAGTTCTTC. This sequence encodes CASSLETSEQFF. The rearrangement joins TRBV7-9 to TRBJ2-1; D unclear. The CDR3 is made up of 12 amino acids. Germline CDR1 and CDR2: SEHNR and FQNEAQ (reference sequence). The V and J ends lost 1 base and 10 bases respectively, with 8 bases between them.

The chain recombines TRBV29-1 with TRBJ2-7; 8 nucleotides line up with TRBD1. From germline, CDR1 is SQVTM and CDR2 ANQGSEA. The CDR3 covers 12 residues. Trimming took 6 bases from V and 5 from J; bases not matched to a gene: 6. The CDR3 DNA reads TGCAGCGTCAGAGGACAGGGCCACGAGCAGTACTTC. It encodes CSVRGQGHEQYF.

The V and J genes are TRBV15 and TRBJ2-3; 10 bases match TRBD2. The CDR3 has 15 amino acids. After removal of 8 bases from V and 2 bases from J, the junction contained 7 bases not matched to a gene. The V gene's germline CDR1 is LNHNV and CDR2 YYDKDF (reference sequence). As DNA, the CDR3 is TGTGCCACCCAGAAAGGGACTAGCGTCACAGATACGCAGTATTTT. Protein product: CATQKGTSVTDTQYF. The full variable domain, completed using reference TRBV15 and TRBJ2-3, is DAMVIQNPRYQVTQFGKPVTLSCSQTLNHNVMYWYQQKSSQAPKLLFHYYDKDFNNEADTPDNFQSRRPNTSFCFLDIRSPGLGDTAMYLCATQKGTSVTDTQYFGPGTRLTVL.

The chain has TRBV5-4 and TRBJ1-2; 7 bases are a match to TRBD1. The ends lost 4 bases at V and 7 bases at J; junction bases unmatched: 4. Germline loops: CDR1 SGHNT, CDR2 YYREEE (reference sequence). This CDR3 has 12 amino acids. The CDR3 region has the DNA TGTGCCAGCAGCAGGGGACAGACTGGCTACACCTTC. This codes for CASSRGQTGYTF. Based on the CDR3 plus reference TRBV5-4 and TRBJ1-2, the full variable domain is ETGVTQSPTHLIKTRGQQVTLRCSSQSGHNTVSWYQQALGQGPQFIFQYYREEENGRGNFPPRFSGLQFPNYSSELNVNALELDDSALYLCASSRGQTGYTFGSGTRLTVV.

Note on this clone: The junction departs from germline at one end; a sequencing error may be responsible. The V and J genes are TRBV11-2 and TRBJ2-7; tentatively, D is TRBD1 (7 bases). Germline assignment: CDR1 SGHAT and CDR2 FQNNGV. The CDR3 covers 13 residues. This CDR3 is CASSPQTGRDSFF. DNA for the CDR3: TGTGCCAGCAGCCCTCAGACAGGGCGGGACTCCTTTTTC.

The J gene is TRBJ2-3, the V gene TRBV27; 10 bases map to TRBD1. V shed 8 bases, J shed 4 bases, and the junction held 3 bases outside the gene matches. This CDR3 comprises 13 residues. CDR1 MNHEY and CDR2 SMNVEV come from the germline V gene (reference sequence). CDR3 sequence reads: CASEGQGADTQYF. The CDR3 DNA sequence: TGTGCCAGCGAAGGACAGGGGGCAGATACGCAGTATTTT.

The chain uses TRBV29-1 and TRBJ2-1, with 8 bases matching TRBD1. Trimming took 3 bases from V and 4 from J; bases not matched to a gene: 20. Germline lookup yields CDR1 SQVTM and CDR2 ANQGSEA. There are 19 residues in the CDR3. The CDR3 DNA is TGCAGCGTTGACCTCACTCAGGCTGATCCGGGACAGGCATACAATGAGCAGTTCTTC. It is translated as CSVDLTQADPGQAYNEQFF.

Turning to this clone: Other DNA sequences in the sample encode the same CDR3. The rearrangement uses TRBV9 and TRBJ2-2, with 8 positions matching TRBD2. Trimming cost V 2 bases and J 4 bases; bases outside gene matches: 1. This CDR3 has 14 residues. Germline V gene lookup returns CDR1 SGDLS and CDR2 YYNGEE. This chain's CDR3 is CASSVLAGTGELFF. CDR3 nucleotides: TGTGCCAGCAGCGTGCTAGCGGGCACCGGGGAGCTGTTTTTT.

This clone was seen a handful of times. The chain has TRBV7-9 and TRBJ2-1; D is unresolved. With 7 bases removed from V and 6 bases from J, the gap between germline ends came to 7 bases. CDR3 length: 11 residues. The V gene's germline CDR1 is SEHNR and CDR2 FQNEAQ (reference sequence). Written as DNA, the CDR3 is TGTGCCAGCACCTTCATCAATGAGCAGTTCTTC. This codes for CASTFINEQFF. Full variable domain (remainder filled in from reference TRBV7-9 and TRBJ2-1): DTGVSQNPRHKITKRGQNVTFRCDPISEHNRLYWYRQTLGQGPEFLTYFQNEAQLEKSRLLSDRFSAERPKGSFSTLEIQRTEQGDSAMYLCASTFINEQFFGPGTRLTVL.

This chain joins TRBV19 and TRBJ2-1, with no clear D. CDR3 length: 13 residues. The germline V gene has CDR1 LNHDA and CDR2 SQIVND (reference sequence). V was cut by 5 bases and J by 7 bases, with 12 bases left in between. The CDR3 nucleotides are TGTGCCAGTAGTCCCCTAACCGGGAATGAGCAGTTCTTC. This gives the protein CASSPLTGNEQFF.

V gene TRBV9 combines with J gene TRBJ2-3; no reliable D call. This CDR3 region has 14 residues. The V end lost 4 bases, the J end lost 3 bases, and 12 bases lay between the germline ends. Germline V CDR1 and CDR2: SGDLS, YYNGEE. In DNA form, the CDR3 reads TGTGCCAGCAGCAAGAGTCCCACGACAGATACGCAGTATTTT. Residues: CASSKSPTTDTQYF.

The CDR3 DNA follows: TGTGCCAGCAGCCAAATACAGGGGGGCTCCTACAATGAGCAGTTCTTC. Translating it yields CASSQIQGGSYNEQFF. V gene TRBV5-6 combines with J gene TRBJ2-1; 8 bases map to TRBD1. This CDR3 region has 16 residues. V trimming: 4 bases; J trimming: 0 bases; junction bases outside the gene matches: 6. Germline CDR1 is SGHDT and CDR2 is YYEEEE.

CDR3 sequence (DNA): TGCGCCAGCAGCTTACCCTTCGCGGGAGGTGACAGCTCCTACAATGAGCAGTTCTTC. This translates into CASSLPFAGGDSSYNEQFF. V gene TRBV5-1 combines with J gene TRBJ2-1, with 8 bases matching TRBD2. Germline CDR1 reads SGHRS; CDR2 reads YFSETQ. Unmatched junction bases numbered 13, after V lost 2 bases and J lost 0 bases. The CDR3 is 19 amino acids.

This clone has only one observation. The chain uses TRBV30 and TRBJ2-1; 8 positions match TRBD2. Germline V gene data show CDR1 as GTSNPN and CDR2 as SVGIG (reference sequence). V lost 4 bases to trimming and J lost 9 bases; unmatched junction nucleotides: 8. The CDR3 runs 13 residues. As DNA, the CDR3 is TGTGCCTGGAAGGGCGGGAGGATGGGTGAGCAGTTCTTC. Its protein product is CAWKGGRMGEQFF.

The rearrangement links TRBV6-5 to TRBJ2-1; TRBD2 aligns across 14 bases. The CDR3 runs 16 residues. J lost 7 bases, V lost 4 bases, and 6 bases had no gene match. Looked up from germline, CDR1 is MNHEY and CDR2 is SVGAGI. The CDR3 DNA reads as TGTGCCAGCAGTTCACCGACTAGCGGGAGGGCGAATGAGCAGTTCTTC. Translating it yields CASSSPTSGRANEQFF.

The chain joins TRBV5-4 to TRBJ1-4, with D hard to call. Germline V gives CDR1 SGHNT, CDR2 YYREEE (reference sequence). The CDR3 has 13 residues. Trimming shortened V by 1 base and J by 8 bases, and 9 bases separated the two germline ends. CDR3 coding DNA: TGTGCCAGCAGCTTGTCGGAGGAAGAAAAACTGTTTTTT. Translating it yields CASSLSEEEKLFF.

The chain employs TRBV5-6 and TRBJ1-5, with D unclear. V was shortened by 3 bases and J by 6 bases, with 7 bases between the two germline ends. From germline, CDR1 is SGHDT and CDR2 YYEEEE. The CDR3 has 12 amino acids. The CDR3 loop reads CASSSRGQPQHF. CDR3 coding DNA: TGTGCCAGCAGCTCTAGAGGTCAGCCCCAGCATTTT.

Written as DNA, the CDR3 is TGTGCCAGTAGTACCAGCGGGGTTCCGGGACTAGCGGATCACCGCGACTACGAGCAGTACTTC. It encodes CASSTSGVPGLADHRDYEQYF. The J gene is TRBJ2-7, the V gene TRBV19; 11 bases are shared with TRBD2. Germline V gives CDR1 LNHDA, CDR2 SQIVND (reference sequence). The CDR3 length is 21 residues. V trimming: 4 bases; J trimming: 3 bases; junction bases outside the gene matches: 23.

As to this clone: At the DNA level, this CDR3 is encoded by other sequences in the same sample as well. The rearrangement uses TRBV7-3 and TRBJ2-5; 12 bases match TRBD2. Trimming removed 4 bases from V and 4 bases from J; junction bases left unmatched: 1. The CDR3 length is 14 residues. The V gene's germline CDR1 is SGHTA and CDR2 FQGTGA. DNA of the CDR3: TGTGCCAGCAGCTCGGGACTAGCGGGAGAGACCCAGTACTTC. The encoded protein is CASSSGLAGETQYF.

The gene calls are TRBV5-1 and TRBJ2-7; tentative D call: TRBD1 (7 bases). V lost 0 bases, J lost 5 bases, and 12 bases lay in between. Germline V gene data show CDR1 as SGHRS and CDR2 as YFSETQ. CDR3 length equals 14 residues. CDR3 amino acids: CASSLGQGGNEQYF. The CDR3 DNA sequence: TGCGCCAGCAGCTTGGGGCAGGGGGGTAACGAGCAGTACTTC.

As concerns this clone: In the same sample, other DNA sequences code for this CDR3. This chain links TRBV5-1 with TRBJ2-1; D is unclear. This CDR3 comprises 11 residues. Trimming shortened V by 1 base and J by 8 bases, and 4 bases separated the two germline ends. Germline CDR1 reads SGHRS; CDR2 reads YFSETQ. CDR3 nucleotide sequence: TGCGCCAGCAGCTTGAGCGATGAGCAGTTCTTC. Translation gives CASSLSDEQFF.

About this clone: The same CDR3 can be traced to other DNA sequences in this sample. This sequence joins TRBV5-1 and TRBJ2-3; perhaps TRBD2 as D (6 bases). The V end was cut by 0 bases, the J end by 1 base, with 9 bases between. The CDR3 sequence is 15 residues long. Germline CDR1 and CDR2: SGHRS and YFSETQ. DNA of the CDR3: TGCGCCAGCAGCTTGGGGGAGGTGGGCACAGATACGCAGTATTTT. Translation: CASSLGEVGTDTQYF.

The chain uses TRBV9 and TRBJ2-1; possible D gene TRBD2, 5 bases. CDR1 SGDLS and CDR2 YYNGEE come from the germline V gene. The V end lost 0 bases, the J end lost 4 bases, and 8 bases lay between the germline ends. This CDR3 is 14 amino acids long. The CDR3 DNA is TGTGCCAGCAGCGTAGTTCAGCGGTACAATGAGCAGTTCTTC. Residues: CASSVVQRYNEQFF.

A single count supports this clone. V is TRBV5-1 and J is TRBJ1-1; a weak D match, TRBD1 (5 bases). This CDR3 has 15 amino acids. V was pared by 5 bases and J by 1 base, with 15 bases between. Germline V lookup: CDR1 SGHRS, CDR2 YFSETQ. The CDR3 here is CASRTESTRNTEAFF. CDR3 in DNA: TGCGCCAGCAGGACAGAATCCACTCGGAACACTGAAGCTTTCTTT. Combining the CDR3 with reference TRBV5-1 and TRBJ1-1 gives the whole variable domain KAGVTQTPRYLIKTRGQQVTLSCSPISGHRSVSWYQQTPGQGLQFLFEYFSETQRNKGNFPGRFSGRQFSNSRSEMNVSTLELGDSALYLCASRTESTRNTEAFFGQGTRLTVV.

The chain joins TRBV19 to TRBJ2-7; 7 positions match TRBD2. CDR1 LNHDA and CDR2 SQIVND come from the germline V gene (reference sequence). V gave up 10 bases and J gave up 0 bases; unmatched junction bases: 6. This CDR3 comprises 13 residues. The CDR3 sequence: CATGLDFSYEQYF. CDR3 bases: TGTGCCACCGGACTAGATTTCTCCTACGAGCAGTACTTC.

This clone was seen once. DNA of the CDR3: TGTGCCAGCACCGGCGGGAGCCTACGGGGGGAGCAGTTCTTC. Its translation is CASTGGSLRGEQFF. This chain links TRBV14 with TRBJ2-1; 7 bases align to TRBD2. The CDR3 totals 14 residues. Germline CDR1 SGHDN, CDR2 FVKESK. The ends lost 7 bases at V and 10 bases at J; junction bases unmatched: 13.

This chain connects TRBV4-1 to TRBJ2-2; a possible D gene is TRBD1 (6 bases). CDR1 and CDR2 from the germline V gene are MGHRA and YSYEKL. V lost 3 bases and J lost 4, with 18 bases in between. This CDR3 spans 17 amino acids. CDR3 loop: CASSQGLAGVATGELFF. The CDR3 coding sequence is TGCGCCAGCAGCCAGGGCCTGGCAGGGGTCGCCACCGGGGAGCTGTTTTTT.

This chain joins TRBV5-1 and TRBJ2-1, with TRBD1 identical over 8 bases. The CDR3 consists of 15 residues. V gave up 0 bases and J gave up 7 bases; unmatched junction bases: 6. Germline CDR1 SGHRS, CDR2 YFSETQ. The CDR3 spells CASSLAGGGWNEQFF. The DNA for the CDR3 is TGCGCCAGCAGCTTGGCAGGGGGCGGTTGGAATGAGCAGTTCTTC.

The chain links TRBV5-1 to TRBJ2-1, with 8 nucleotides matching TRBD1. The length of the CDR3 is 14 residues. Germline-derived CDR1 and CDR2 are SGHRS and YFSETQ. Trimming took 0 bases from V and 6 from J; bases not matched to a gene: 2. Here the CDR3 DNA reads TGCGCCAGCAGCTTGGGGGGGACAGGCAATGAGCAGTTCTTC. Its protein is CASSLGGTGNEQFF.